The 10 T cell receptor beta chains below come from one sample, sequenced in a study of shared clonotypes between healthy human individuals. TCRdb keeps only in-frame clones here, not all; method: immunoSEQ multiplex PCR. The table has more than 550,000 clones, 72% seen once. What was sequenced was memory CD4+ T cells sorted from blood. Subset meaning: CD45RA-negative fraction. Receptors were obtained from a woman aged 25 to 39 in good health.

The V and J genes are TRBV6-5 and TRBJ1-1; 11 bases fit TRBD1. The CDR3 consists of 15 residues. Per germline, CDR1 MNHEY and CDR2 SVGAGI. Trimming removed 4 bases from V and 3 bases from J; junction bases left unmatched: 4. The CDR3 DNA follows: TGTGCCAGCAGTTTAAGGACAGGGGGCTACACTGAAGCTTTCTTT. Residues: CASSLRTGGYTEAFF.

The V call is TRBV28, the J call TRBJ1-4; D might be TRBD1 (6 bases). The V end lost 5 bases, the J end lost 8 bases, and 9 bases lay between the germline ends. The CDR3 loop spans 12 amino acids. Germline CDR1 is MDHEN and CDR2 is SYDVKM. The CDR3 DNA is TGTGCCAGCAGTACAGGGTTGGAAAAACTGTTTTTT. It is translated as CASSTGLEKLFF.

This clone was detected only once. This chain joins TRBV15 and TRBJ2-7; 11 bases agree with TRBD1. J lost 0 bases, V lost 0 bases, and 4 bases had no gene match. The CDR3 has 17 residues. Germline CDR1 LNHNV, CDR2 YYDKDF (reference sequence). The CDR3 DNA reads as TGTGCCACCAGCAGAGATGCAGGACAGGGGGCCTCCTACGAGCAGTACTTC. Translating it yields CATSRDAGQGASYEQYF.

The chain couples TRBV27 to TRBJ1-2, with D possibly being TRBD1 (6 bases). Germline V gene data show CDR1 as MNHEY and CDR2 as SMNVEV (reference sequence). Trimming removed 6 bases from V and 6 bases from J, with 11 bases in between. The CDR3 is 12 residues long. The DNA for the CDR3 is TGTGCCAGCAGAAACAACAGGGATGGCTACACCTTC. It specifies CASRNNRDGYTF.

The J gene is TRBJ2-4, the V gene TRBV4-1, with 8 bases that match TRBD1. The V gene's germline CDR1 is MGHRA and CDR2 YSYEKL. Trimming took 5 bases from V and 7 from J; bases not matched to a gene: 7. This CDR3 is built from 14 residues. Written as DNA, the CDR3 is TGCGCCAGCAGCTCGCGGACAGGGAAGAACATTCAGTACTTC. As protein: CASSSRTGKNIQYF.

CDR3 amino acids: CASSLSYPSLQGPNQPQHF. CDR3 nucleotides: TGTGCCAGCAGTTTATCGTACCCCTCCCTCCAGGGACCTAATCAGCCCCAGCATTTT. The rearrangement joins TRBV28 to TRBJ1-5, with D perhaps matching TRBD1 (5 bases). V shed 1 base and J shed 4 bases, with 23 bases lying between them. CDR1 MDHEN and CDR2 SYDVKM come from the germline V gene. The CDR3 sequence is 19 residues long.

The CDR3 is CASSLVGASGMRGELFF. CDR3 coding DNA: TGTGCCAGCAGCTTAGTCGGCGCTAGCGGGATGAGGGGGGAGCTGTTTTTT. The chain uses TRBV7-9 and TRBJ2-2; the match to TRBD2 covers 9 bases. J gave up 8 bases and V 1 base, and 11 bases lay outside the gene matches. The CDR3 covers 17 residues. From germline, CDR1 is SEHNR and CDR2 FQNEAQ (reference sequence). Full variable domain (remainder filled in from reference TRBV7-9 and TRBJ2-2): DTGVSQNPRHKITKRGQNVTFRCDPISEHNRLYWYRQTLGQGPEFLTYFQNEAQLEKSRLLSDRFSAERPKGSFSTLEIQRTEQGDSAMYLCASSLVGASGMRGELFFGEGSRLTVL.

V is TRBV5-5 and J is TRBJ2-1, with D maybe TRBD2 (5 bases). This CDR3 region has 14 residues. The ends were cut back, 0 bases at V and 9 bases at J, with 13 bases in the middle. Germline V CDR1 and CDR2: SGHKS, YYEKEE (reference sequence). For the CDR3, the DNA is TGTGCCAGCAGCTTGGGCGGCGGGTGGGGTGAGCAGTTCTTC. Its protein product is CASSLGGGWGEQFF. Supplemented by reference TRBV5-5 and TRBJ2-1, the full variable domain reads DAGVTQSPTHLIKTRGQQVTLRCSPISGHKSVSWYQQVLGQGPQFIFQYYEKEERGRGNFPDRFSARQFPNYSSELNVNALLLGDSALYLCASSLGGGWGEQFFGPGTRLTVL.

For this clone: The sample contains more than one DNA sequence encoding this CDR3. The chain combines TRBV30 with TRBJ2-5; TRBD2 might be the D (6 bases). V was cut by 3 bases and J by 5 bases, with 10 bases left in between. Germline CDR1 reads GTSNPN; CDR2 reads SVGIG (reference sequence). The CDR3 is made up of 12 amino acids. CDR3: CAWSPGVETQYF. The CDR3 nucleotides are TGTGCCTGGAGCCCGGGGGTCGAGACCCAGTACTTC.

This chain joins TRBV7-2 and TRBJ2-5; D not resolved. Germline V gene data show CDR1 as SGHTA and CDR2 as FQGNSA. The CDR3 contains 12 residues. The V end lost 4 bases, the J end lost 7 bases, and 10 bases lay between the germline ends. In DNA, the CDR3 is TGTGCCAGCAGCTCCGCCGTTGGGACCCAGTACTTC. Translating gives CASSSAVGTQYF.